The 19 T cell receptor beta chains reported below all come from one sample, sequenced in a study of T cell changes during pregnancy in multiple sclerosis. Sequenced by immunoSEQ multiplex PCR; TCRdb stores in-frame clones only, minus some. The sample has around 44,000 clones; about nine tenths are singletons. The material was CD8+ T cells from peripheral blood mononuclear cells, obtained in the first trimester of pregnancy. These receptors came from a female donor with multiple sclerosis, enrolled in a pregnancy study.

The rearrangement uses TRBV2 and TRBJ2-1; 8 bases map to TRBD1. Trimming took 6 bases from V and 6 from J; bases not matched to a gene: 13. CDR1 and CDR2 (germline): SNHLY, FYNNEI. CDR3 length equals 16 residues. CDR3 protein: CASRGDRFGATNEQFF. CDR3 in DNA: TGTGCCAGCAGAGGGGACAGGTTTGGGGCTACCAATGAGCAGTTCTTC.

The chain has TRBV5-6 and TRBJ2-3; weak D call: TRBD2 (6 bases). Germline CDR1 reads SGHDT; CDR2 reads YYEEEE. CDR3 length equals 13 residues. With 4 bases removed from V and 6 bases from J, the gap between germline ends came to 12 bases. The CDR3 protein is CASSLSGEDTQYF. CDR3 nucleotides: TGTGCCAGCAGCCTCTCGGGGGAGGATACGCAGTATTTT.

The V gene is TRBV5-5, the J gene TRBJ2-7, with D hard to call. Germline V gives CDR1 SGHKS, CDR2 YYEKEE (reference sequence). The CDR3 extends over 17 amino acids. V was pared by 1 base and J by 5 bases, with 22 bases between. The CDR3 region has the DNA TGTGCCAGCAGCTTGCTCGGGTCCTCGCAAACCCGGAACGAGCAGTACTTC. Translating it yields CASSLLGSSQTRNEQYF.

The CDR3 DNA reads TGTGCCAGCAGCCCCCCGGGACAGGGGCCGAAAGAAGCTTTCTTT. Translation: CASSPPGQGPKEAFF. The rearrangement uses TRBV5-5 and TRBJ1-1, with 10 nucleotides matching TRBD1. The germline CDR1 and CDR2 sequences are SGHKS and YYEKEE (reference sequence). The length of the CDR3 is 15 residues. J was trimmed by 8 bases and V by 4 bases; bases with no gene match: 11.

This clone was found once. The J gene is TRBJ2-7, the V gene TRBV6-4, with 10 bases that match TRBD1. V lost 5 bases and J lost 3; bases outside the gene matches: 7. The CDR3 has 15 amino acids. Germline CDR1 MRHNA, CDR2 SNTAGT. CDR3 nucleotides: TGTGCCAGCAGTCCCGGTGGGACAGGGGACTACGAGCAGTACTTC. It yields the protein CASSPGGTGDYEQYF.

This chain connects TRBV7-8 to TRBJ2-7; the D gene is possibly TRBD2 (6 bases). Germline CDR1 reads SGHVS; CDR2 reads FQNEAQ. Trimming cost V 5 bases and J 2 bases, with 13 bases left between them. The length of the CDR3 is 14 residues. In nucleotides, the CDR3 is TGTGCCAGCAGCCCCAGTGGCGGGGCCTACGAGCAGTACTTC. This codes for CASSPSGGAYEQYF. The full variable domain, in which reference TRBV7-8 and TRBJ2-7 provide the parts outside the CDR3, is GAGVSQSPRYKVAKRGQDVALRCDPISGHVSLFWYQQALGQGPEFLTYFQNEAQLDKSGLPSDRFFAERPEGSVSTLKIQRTQQEDSAVYLCASSPSGGAYEQYFGPGTRLTVT.

This clone was recorded only once. The chain couples TRBV4-3 to TRBJ1-2, with unresolved D. Trimming removed 0 bases from V and 4 bases from J, with 12 bases in between. This CDR3 has 15 amino acids. Looked up from germline, CDR1 is LGHNA and CDR2 is YSLEER. The CDR3 here is CASSQDRIFSYGYTF. The CDR3 nucleotides are TGCGCCAGCAGCCAAGACAGGATTTTTAGCTATGGCTACACCTTC.

The rearrangement uses TRBV9 and TRBJ2-1; 8 positions agree with TRBD2. The junction had 12 bases not matched to a gene; V was cut back by 0 bases and J by 10 bases. CDR1 and CDR2 from the germline V gene are SGDLS and YYNGEE. The CDR3 covers 16 residues. CDR3 loop: CASSVDFQRGSYEQFF. The DNA for the CDR3 is TGTGCCAGCAGCGTAGATTTCCAGCGGGGGAGTTACGAGCAGTTCTTC.

This clone came up once. The chain carries TRBV27 and TRBJ1-2; 7 bases agree with TRBD1. The CDR3 contains 16 residues. The V and J ends lost 5 bases and 0 bases, in that order; junction bases with no gene match: 9. Germline V gene lookup returns CDR1 MNHEY and CDR2 SMNVEV (reference sequence). CDR3: CASSITGTEANYGYTF. DNA for the CDR3: TGTGCCAGCAGTATAACCGGGACAGAGGCTAACTATGGCTACACCTTC.

This clone showed up just once. J is TRBJ2-7 and V is TRBV7-9; TRBD1 is a possible D gene (6 bases). The length of the CDR3 is 13 residues. The germline V and J ends were trimmed by 5 bases and 6 bases, with 14 bases remaining between them. Per the germline V gene, CDR1 is SEHNR and CDR2 is FQNEAQ (reference sequence). The CDR3 region has the DNA TGTGCCAGCAGCCCTACTCAGGGGCCCGAGCAGTACTTC. Protein: CASSPTQGPEQYF.

This clone appeared a few times. The J gene is TRBJ1-1, the V gene TRBV7-9; D gene uncertain. Between the trimmed V and J ends, which lost 5 bases and 5 bases, there was a span of 15 bases. The CDR3 totals 14 residues. Germline CDR1 SEHNR, CDR2 FQNEAQ (reference sequence). The CDR3 here is CASSPPRRETEAFF. DNA for the CDR3: TGTGCCAGCAGCCCCCCCCGGAGGGAGACTGAAGCTTTCTTT.

The chain employs TRBV4-1 and TRBJ1-2, with TRBD1 matching 7 bases. The CDR3 sequence is 15 residues long. Germline trimming cut 4 bases from V and 1 base from J; bases unmatched to any gene: 6. Germline lookup yields CDR1 MGHRA and CDR2 YSYEKL. The chain's CDR3 is CASSPGQEINYGYTF. For the CDR3, the DNA is TGCGCCAGCAGCCCCGGACAGGAGATTAACTATGGCTACACCTTC.

This clone was observed once. The gene calls are TRBV6-5 and TRBJ2-1; D may be TRBD1 (7 bases). The V gene's germline CDR1 is MNHEY and CDR2 SVGAGI. The CDR3 consists of 15 residues. V lost 6 bases to trimming and J lost 9 bases, with 21 bases between them. This CDR3 is CASSQGGLVNREQFF. DNA of the CDR3: TGTGCCAGCAGCCAGGGGGGTCTGGTCAATCGTGAGCAGTTCTTC.

This chain joins TRBV7-8 and TRBJ1-4; 8 positions match TRBD1. Trimming took 2 bases from V and 1 from J; bases not matched to a gene: 15. Looked up from germline, CDR1 is SGHVS and CDR2 is FQNEAQ. This CDR3 spans 20 amino acids. CDR3: CASSLPPQGVIRETNEKLFF. The CDR3 DNA is TGTGCCAGCAGCTTACCCCCACAGGGGGTGATTAGGGAAACTAATGAAAAACTGTTTTTT.

The chain uses TRBV2 and TRBJ1-3, with 11 bases matching TRBD1. In germline, CDR1 is SNHLY, CDR2 FYNNEI. The CDR3 runs 17 residues. Trimming took 3 bases from V and 2 from J; bases not matched to a gene: 6. This CDR3 is CASSDGTGGLTGNTIYF. CDR3 coding DNA: TGTGCCAGCAGTGATGGGACAGGGGGTTTAACTGGAAACACCATATATTTT.

This chain joins TRBV2 and TRBJ1-1; D remains unclear. The CDR3 totals 14 residues. Germline V gene lookup returns CDR1 SNHLY and CDR2 FYNNEI. Trimming left V 5 bases short and J 2 bases short, with 12 bases between. This CDR3 reads CASSFSGKNTEAFF. For the CDR3, the DNA is TGTGCCAGCAGTTTTTCCGGGAAAAACACTGAAGCTTTCTTT.

This chain links TRBV4-2 with TRBJ2-7, with TRBD1 matching over 9 bases. Germline values: CDR1 LGHNA, CDR2 YNFKEQ. The CDR3 totals 16 residues. The ends lost 0 bases at V and 3 bases at J; junction bases unmatched: 6. CDR3 region: CASSQEEGTGLYEQYF. The CDR3 nucleotides are TGTGCCAGCAGCCAAGAAGAAGGGACAGGGCTCTACGAGCAGTACTTC.

V usage is TRBV27 and J usage is TRBJ1-5; D is perhaps TRBD1 (6 bases). The CDR3 contains 14 residues. Trimming left V 4 bases short and J 2 bases short, with 9 bases between. Per germline, CDR1 MNHEY and CDR2 SMNVEV (reference sequence). The CDR3 DNA is TGTGCCAGCAGTTACTCAGGGGGCAATCAGCCCCAGCATTTT. It yields the protein CASSYSGGNQPQHF.

In DNA form, the CDR3 reads TGTGCCAGCAGCGGCGGGAGGGAATCGGGCAATGAGCAGTTCTTC. Residues: CASSGGRESGNEQFF. J is TRBJ2-1 and V is TRBV6-4; 9 nucleotides line up with TRBD2. The V segment lost 6 bases and the J segment 6 bases; nucleotides outside the gene matches: 9. The V gene's germline CDR1 is MRHNA and CDR2 SNTAGT. The CDR3 runs to 15 residues.